Below, 27 T cell receptor beta chains from the same sample are listed, as sequenced in a study of B cell selection in AIRE deficiency. Sorting defined conventional CD4 T cells as CD4+CD127+. Produced via immunoSEQ multiplex PCR; TCRdb's table is partial and in-frame only. The sample shows some 25,000 clones, nearly 98% of them seen only once. The sequencing sample was made of conventional CD4+ T cells sorted from PBMCs. The receptors were sampled from a human donor with AIRE deficiency.

This chain connects TRBV10-3 to TRBJ1-2; tentatively, D is TRBD1 (5 bases). V was trimmed by 6 bases and J by 8 bases, leaving 19 bases between them. CDR1 is ENHRY, CDR2 SYGVKD, per germline. The CDR3 sequence is 14 residues long. In DNA form, the CDR3 reads TGTGCCATCAGGCCTGAAGGGGCCGGTTCAGGCTACACCTTC. It encodes CAIRPEGAGSGYTF.

In this sample, this clone turned up once. The chain has TRBV4-3 and TRBJ2-1; 14 bases are shared with TRBD2. The V and J ends lost 4 bases and 7 bases, in that order; junction bases with no gene match: 12. Germline CDR1 is LGHNA and CDR2 is YSLEER. The CDR3 loop spans 18 amino acids. CDR3 DNA: TGCGCCAGCAGCCCCAAGATCTACGGGACTAGCGGGAGTAATGAGCAGTTCTTC. It yields the protein CASSPKIYGTSGSNEQFF.

The chain recombines TRBV7-9 with TRBJ2-7, with D maybe TRBD1 (6 bases). Trimming shortened V by 4 bases and J by 6 bases, and 13 bases separated the two germline ends. Germline-derived CDR1 and CDR2 are SEHNR and FQNEAQ (reference sequence). This CDR3 has 13 residues. This chain's CDR3 is CASSSMGAAEQYF. CDR3 DNA sequence: TGTGCCAGCAGCTCCATGGGGGCCGCCGAGCAGTACTTC.

Concerning this clone itself: One end of the junction does not line up with germline, which may come from a read error. The chain carries TRBV19 and TRBJ1-5; tentative D call: TRBD1 (5 bases). CDR1 is LNHDA and CDR2 is SQIVND in the germline V gene (reference sequence). The CDR3 consists of 14 residues. The chain's CDR3 is CASSAGHINHPQHF. The DNA for the CDR3 is TGTGCCAGTAGTGCCGGACATATCAATCATCCCCAGCATTTT.

The chain employs TRBV5-4 and TRBJ2-7; 7 bases line up with TRBD1. The CDR3 runs 15 residues. Germline V gene lookup returns CDR1 SGHNT and CDR2 YYREEE (reference sequence). J gave up 0 bases and V 3 bases, and 6 bases lay outside the gene matches. CDR3 amino acids: CASSYLDRSSYEQYF. CDR3 sequence (DNA): TGTGCCAGCAGCTACTTGGACAGGAGCTCCTACGAGCAGTACTTC.

The chain combines TRBV5-1 with TRBJ2-4; D not certain. The CDR3 consists of 11 residues. Per the germline V gene, CDR1 is SGHRS and CDR2 is YFSETQ. V lost 5 bases and J 6 bases, leaving 6 bases between the germline ends. Here the CDR3 reads CASRTGNIQYF. In nucleotides, the CDR3 is TGCGCCAGCAGAACGGGAAACATTCAGTACTTC.

The rearrangement uses TRBV29-1 and TRBJ1-1, with D unclear. Germline assignment: CDR1 SQVTM and CDR2 ANQGSEA. The CDR3 is 17 residues long. The V and J ends lost 6 bases and 4 bases respectively, with 27 bases between them. CDR3 nucleotide sequence: TGCAGCGTGGCGAGGGCGGATCAGGCAACCCGGGGCACTGAAGCTTTCTTT. Amino acids: CSVARADQATRGTEAFF. Full variable domain (remainder filled in from reference TRBV29-1 and TRBJ1-1): SAVISQKPSRDICQRGTSLTIQCQVDSQVTMMFWYRQQPGQSLTLIATANQGSEATYESGFVIDKFPISRPNLTFSTLTVSNMSPEDSSIYLCSVARADQATRGTEAFFGQGTRLTVV.

The chain combines TRBV29-1 with TRBJ2-7, with TRBD1 as a possible D gene (5 bases). The V and J ends lost 6 bases and 3 bases respectively, with 15 bases between them. The CDR3 is made up of 13 amino acids. Germline V gives CDR1 SQVTM, CDR2 ANQGSEA. CDR3 bases: TGCAGCGTGGGCGGACAAGCCGGCTACGAGCAGTACTTC. Translating it yields CSVGGQAGYEQYF.

The sample holds a few counts of this clone. J is TRBJ1-1 and V is TRBV2; D call uncertain. CDR3 length equals 15 residues. V was clipped by 8 bases and J by 2 bases, with 18 bases between them. Germline V gives CDR1 SNHLY, CDR2 FYNNEI. The CDR3 region has the DNA TGTGCCAGCCGCGAAGTAGTGTGGGGTAACACTGAAGCTTTCTTT. This encodes CASREVVWGNTEAFF.

This chain uses TRBV28 with TRBJ1-2, with D possibly matching TRBD1 (6 bases). The CDR3 is 14 residues long. Germline lookup yields CDR1 MDHEN and CDR2 SYDVKM. Deletions cut 5 bases from V and 4 bases from J, with 14 bases between. DNA of the CDR3: TGTGCCAGCAGTCCCATCGGGGGGCTCTATGGCTACACCTTC. This encodes CASSPIGGLYGYTF.

This chain links TRBV29-1 with TRBJ1-3; perhaps TRBD1 as D (5 bases). V shed 6 bases and J shed 3 bases, with 15 bases lying between them. This CDR3 has 14 amino acids. CDR1 SQVTM and CDR2 ANQGSEA come from the germline V gene. The CDR3 is CSVDLPGLGNTIYF. CDR3 nucleotide sequence: TGCAGCGTAGATCTACCGGGACTTGGAAACACCATATATTTT.

This chain connects TRBV30 to TRBJ2-3, with 12 bases lining up with TRBD2. Germline assignment: CDR1 GTSNPN and CDR2 SVGIG (reference sequence). The CDR3 runs to 15 residues. V gave up 4 bases and J gave up 14 bases; unmatched junction bases: 16. CDR3 sequence (DNA): TGTGCCTGGAAAAGACTAGCGGGAGCTCCTTCGGCTTGGTATTTT. Encoded protein: CAWKRLAGAPSAWYF.

The chain is built from TRBV20-1 and TRBJ2-7; D not resolved. V was clipped by 1 base and J by 4 bases, with 5 bases between them. This CDR3 has 11 residues. The V gene's germline CDR1 is DFQATT and CDR2 SNEGSKA (reference sequence). The CDR3 loop is CSARVDYEQYF. The DNA for the CDR3 is TGCAGTGCTAGAGTTGATTACGAGCAGTACTTC.

V and J are TRBV5-4 and TRBJ2-3; 9 bases are shared with TRBD1. Losses at the gene ends were 5 bases for V and 4 bases for J; bases not matched to a gene: 8. In germline, CDR1 is SGHNT, CDR2 YYREEE (reference sequence). CDR3 size: 15 residues. The CDR3 coding sequence is TGTGCCAGCAGTATGGGGGACAGGGAGGCAGATACGCAGTATTTT. It codes for CASSMGDREADTQYF.

The chain carries TRBV5-4 and TRBJ1-2, with TRBD1 matching over 9 bases. This CDR3 comprises 16 residues. The germline V gene encodes CDR1 SGHNT and CDR2 YYREEE (reference sequence). Trimming removed 0 bases from V and 2 bases from J; junction bases left unmatched: 5. CDR3 sequence (DNA): TGTGCCAGCAGCTTGGGAGGACAGGGGTCAAACTATGGCTACACCTTC. Encoded protein: CASSLGGQGSNYGYTF. Full variable domain (outside the CDR3, taken from reference TRBV5-4 and TRBJ1-2): ETGVTQSPTHLIKTRGQQVTLRCSSQSGHNTVSWYQQALGQGPQFIFQYYREEENGRGNFPPRFSGLQFPNYSSELNVNALELDDSALYLCASSLGGQGSNYGYTFGSGTRLTVV.

The chain uses TRBV9 and TRBJ2-2; D is undetermined. Per germline, CDR1 SGDLS and CDR2 YYNGEE. This CDR3 has 15 amino acids. Trimming left V 0 bases short and J 1 base short, with 7 bases between. The CDR3 nucleotides read TGTGCCAGCAGCGTAGAATCAGGGAACACCGGGGAGCTGTTTTTT. Translated, it gives CASSVESGNTGELFF.

The chain is built from TRBV21-1 and TRBJ2-2; TRBD2 reflects the table's D call only, with no check against the DNA. TRBV21-1 has pseudogene status. There are 16 residues in the CDR3. The CDR3 nucleotides are TGTGCCAGCAGCACGGGGGGGGCCCGGTGCACCGGGGAGCTGTTTTTT. It specifies CASSTGGARCTGELFF.

This chain uses TRBV28 with TRBJ1-2; D ambiguous. The CDR3 is 13 residues long. CDR1 is MDHEN, CDR2 SYDVKM, per germline. V shed 5 bases and J shed 4 bases, with 11 bases lying between them. The CDR3 nucleotides read TGTGCCAGCAGTCCACTGGCCTCCTATGGCTACACCTTC. Translated: CASSPLASYGYTF.

The chain joins TRBV7-2 to TRBJ1-3, with no clear D. Germline V gives CDR1 SGHTA, CDR2 FQGNSA. CDR3 length: 15 residues. V dropped 1 base and J dropped 9 bases, with 16 bases sitting between them. CDR3 bases: TGTGCCAGCAGCTTAGGGTCGGGAGACTTTTCCACCATATATTTT. Encoded protein: CASSLGSGDFSTIYF.

Regarding this clone: Other nucleotide sequences in the sample specify the same CDR3. This sequence joins TRBV29-1 and TRBJ2-2; the match to TRBD2 covers 9 bases. The CDR3 is 16 amino acids. The V gene end was trimmed by 7 bases and the J gene end by 3 bases; junction bases not matched to a gene: 12. From germline, CDR1 is SQVTM and CDR2 ANQGSEA. Written as DNA, the CDR3 is TGCAGCGCAATGGGACTGGCGGGAGGGTACACCGGGGAGCTGTTTTTT. It yields the protein CSAMGLAGGYTGELFF.

The gene calls are TRBV6-6 and TRBJ2-1; 8 nucleotides line up with TRBD2. CDR1 is MNHNY, CDR2 SVGAGI, per germline (reference sequence). The CDR3 is 16 residues long. J gave up 0 bases and V 8 bases, and 9 bases lay outside the gene matches. The CDR3 DNA follows: TGTGCCAGCGGGATTACGCGGGAGGCCTCCTACAATGAGCAGTTCTTC. Amino acid sequence: CASGITREASYNEQFF.

The chain recombines TRBV5-5 with TRBJ1-1, with D tentatively TRBD1 (6 bases). CDR3 size: 14 residues. The ends were cut back, 6 bases at V and 0 bases at J, with 12 bases in the middle. The germline V gene has CDR1 SGHKS and CDR2 YYEKEE (reference sequence). CDR3 in DNA: TGTGCCAGCAAGAGGGACATGCTGAACACTGAAGCTTTCTTT. It yields the protein CASKRDMLNTEAFF.

In DNA form, the CDR3 reads TGTGCCAGTAGTATAGATCATCGGACCAACTCGAGGGTGGGAGAGACCCAGTACTTC. It yields the protein CASSIDHRTNSRVGETQYF. This chain joins TRBV19 and TRBJ2-5; TRBD2 is a possible D gene (5 bases). The CDR3 extends over 19 amino acids. The V end was cut by 0 bases, the J end by 4 bases, with 24 bases between. Germline V gene sequence: CDR1 LNHDA, CDR2 SQIVND (reference sequence).

The chain recombines TRBV19 with TRBJ1-5, with D tentatively TRBD1 (5 bases). V lost 5 bases and J 0 bases, leaving 8 bases between the germline ends. CDR1 and CDR2 from the germline V gene are LNHDA and SQIVND (reference sequence). The CDR3 spans 14 residues. As DNA, the CDR3 is TGTGCCAGTAGTCTGGGACCTAGCAATCAGCCCCAGCATTTT. Its translation: CASSLGPSNQPQHF.

To note about this clone: At one of its ends the junction is not consistent with the germline gene, which may arise from a read error. V usage is TRBV2 and J usage is TRBJ1-6; unclear D gene. The CDR3 has 15 amino acids. The germline gives CDR1 SNHLY, CDR2 FYNNEI. Here the CDR3 reads CASNEVYPYNSPLHF. CDR3 in DNA: TGTGCCAGCAATGAAGTTTACCCCTATAATTCACCCCTCCACTTT.

The genes are TRBV7-2 and TRBJ1-1; no firm D call. CDR1 is SGHTA and CDR2 is FQGNSA in the germline V gene. CDR3 length: 13 residues. The ends were cut back, 6 bases at V and 6 bases at J, with 14 bases in the middle. DNA of the CDR3: TGTGCCAGCAGTGATAGGGCTGGGGCTGAAGCTTTCTTT. This translates into CASSDRAGAEAFF.

This rearrangement joins TRBV28 to TRBJ1-4; maybe TRBD1 (5 bases). Germline loops: CDR1 MDHEN, CDR2 SYDVKM. Trimming removed 7 bases at V and 8 bases at J, with 29 bases between. The CDR3 consists of 18 residues. The CDR3: CASIGAKRVRAVKEKLFF. For the CDR3, the DNA is TGTGCCAGCATAGGGGCAAAGCGCGTTCGGGCGGTCAAGGAAAAACTGTTTTTT. Full variable domain (outside the CDR3, taken from reference TRBV28 and TRBJ1-4): DVKVTQSSRYLVKRTGEKVFLECVQDMDHENMFWYRQDPGLGLRLIYFSYDVKMKEKGDIPEGYSVSREKKERFSLILESASTNQTSMYLCASIGAKRVRAVKEKLFFGSGTQLSVL.